A single sample is the source of the 30 T cell receptor beta chains below, sequenced in a study of OX40 agonist ivuxolimab in advanced cancers. Assay: immunoSEQ multiplex PCR; the TCRdb copy retains only in-frame clones and omits some. Among about 80,000 clones listed, 85% to 90% were seen once. Specimen: CD4+ or CD8+ T cells sorted from blood, collected in a trial of the OX40 agonist ivuxolimab. The source of these receptors is an adult with an advanced solid tumor such as melanoma, head and neck, liver or kidney cancer.

CDR3 sequence reads: CASSDASPQYF. The DNA for the CDR3 is TGTGCCAGCAGTGATGCGTCGCCGCAGTACTTC. This chain joins TRBV2 and TRBJ2-7, with D hard to call. The CDR3 is 11 amino acids. Trimming shortened V by 3 bases and J by 9 bases, and 9 bases separated the two germline ends. The germline V gene encodes CDR1 SNHLY and CDR2 FYNNEI.

The chain carries TRBV7-9 and TRBJ1-1; 9 nucleotides align to TRBD1. This CDR3 comprises 15 residues. The trim removed 2 bases at V and 3 bases at J, leaving 4 bases unmatched. Per the germline V gene, CDR1 is SEHNR and CDR2 is FQNEAQ (reference sequence). CDR3 bases: TGTGCCAGCAGCTTATACCGGGACAGGGACACTGAAGCTTTCTTT. Residues: CASSLYRDRDTEAFF. The whole variable domain, remainder taken from reference TRBV7-9 and TRBJ1-1, is DTGVSQNPRHKITKRGQNVTFRCDPISEHNRLYWYRQTLGQGPEFLTYFQNEAQLEKSRLLSDRFSAERPKGSFSTLEIQRTEQGDSAMYLCASSLYRDRDTEAFFGQGTRLTVV.

J is TRBJ1-4 and V is TRBV2, with D tentatively TRBD1 (5 bases). This CDR3 contains 13 residues. Germline CDR1 is SNHLY and CDR2 is FYNNEI. Trimming removed 8 bases at V and 2 bases at J, with 9 bases between. CDR3 DNA: TGTGCCAGCGGGGGGGGTACTAATGAAAAACTGTTTTTT. It yields the protein CASGGGTNEKLFF.

The chain is built from TRBV18 and TRBJ1-2; TRBD1 might be the D (6 bases). Germline CDR1 and CDR2: KGHSH and LQKENI. V gave up 3 bases and J gave up 3 bases, with 14 bases separating them. The CDR3 has 15 residues. The CDR3 coding sequence is TGTGCCAGCTCACCCTCTCGGGGGCCGGACTATGGCTACACCTTC. This codes for CASSPSRGPDYGYTF.

The rearrangement uses TRBV19 and TRBJ2-2; TRBD1 matches at 7 bases. The germline V gene encodes CDR1 LNHDA and CDR2 SQIVND (reference sequence). The CDR3 length is 15 residues. The ends lost 6 bases at V and 5 bases at J; junction bases unmatched: 9. CDR3 region: CASRMRRGLTGELFF. The CDR3 bases are TGTGCCAGTAGGATGAGAAGGGGGCTTACCGGGGAGCTGTTTTTT.

The CDR3 DNA is TGTGCCAGCAGCAAGGGGGCTGTGAGCAATCAGCCCCAGCATTTT. Amino acids: CASSKGAVSNQPQHF. V is TRBV5-8 and J is TRBJ1-5, with TRBD1 matching over 7 bases. The CDR3 is 15 amino acids. Germline CDR1 SGHTS, CDR2 YDEGEE. With 4 bases clipped from V and 1 base from J, the junction kept 5 bases outside the gene matches.

The chain recombines TRBV5-1 with TRBJ1-4, with 8 bases identical to TRBD1. Trimming took 4 bases from V and 5 from J; bases not matched to a gene: 4. This CDR3 has 14 residues. Germline V lookup: CDR1 SGHRS, CDR2 YFSETQ. The CDR3 region is CASSPGTGNEKLFF. The CDR3 nucleotides read TGCGCCAGCAGCCCTGGGACAGGAAATGAAAAACTGTTTTTT.

The chain is built from TRBV12-5 and TRBJ2-1; 8 bases agree with TRBD2. The CDR3 runs 16 residues. Germline V gene lookup returns CDR1 LGHNT and CDR2 FRNRAP. The trim removed 4 bases at V and 1 base at J, leaving 6 bases unmatched. This chain's CDR3 is CASGSSGGASYNEQFF. The CDR3 DNA is TGTGCTAGTGGTTCCTCCGGGGGGGCATCCTACAATGAGCAGTTCTTC.

This clone was found once. This sequence joins TRBV4-1 and TRBJ1-2, with unresolved D. V lost 4 bases to trimming and J lost 10 bases, with 22 bases between them. The CDR3 has 15 amino acids. The germline gives CDR1 MGHRA, CDR2 YSYEKL. The CDR3 coding sequence is TGCGCCAGCAGCCGCGCCGGGGTTTCTGGAAGAGACTACACCTTC. It specifies CASSRAGVSGRDYTF.

V usage is TRBV19 and J usage is TRBJ2-2; D is possibly TRBD1 or TRBD2 (5 bases each). CDR1 is LNHDA, CDR2 SQIVND, per germline (reference sequence). The CDR3 length is 14 residues. Trimming stripped 8 bases from V and 0 bases from J, with 10 bases between. This chain's CDR3 is CASWGRANTGELFF. CDR3 coding DNA: TGTGCCAGTTGGGGACGGGCGAACACCGGGGAGCTGTTTTTT.

The CDR3: CASSPTSDRGNEKLFF. In DNA form, the CDR3 reads TGTGCCAGCTCACCGACGTCGGACAGGGGCAATGAAAAACTGTTTTTT. The chain couples TRBV18 to TRBJ1-4; TRBD1 matches at 9 bases. J gave up 5 bases and V 3 bases, and 7 bases lay outside the gene matches. The germline CDR1 and CDR2 sequences are KGHSH and LQKENI. The CDR3 is 16 residues long.

The CDR3 nucleotides read TGTGCCAGCAGTCAGCACCGAAACTATGGCTACACCTTC. Translating it yields CASSQHRNYGYTF. This chain connects TRBV6-5 to TRBJ1-2, with unresolved D. The CDR3 spans 13 residues. V lost 5 bases to trimming and J lost 2 bases, with 9 bases between them. CDR1 and CDR2 (germline): MNHEY, SVGAGI.

V usage is TRBV6-1 and J usage is TRBJ2-3, with 7 bases lining up with TRBD2. CDR3 length: 15 amino acids. From germline, CDR1 is MNHNS and CDR2 SASEGT. The J segment lost 4 bases and the V segment lost 6 bases, leaving 10 bases of the junction unmatched. The CDR3 region is CASSPTSGGADTQYF. The CDR3 DNA sequence: TGTGCCAGCAGCCCGACTAGTGGGGGGGCAGATACGCAGTATTTT.

V and J are TRBV9 and TRBJ1-4; D gene uncertain. The CDR3 runs 14 residues. Trimming took off 4 bases at V and 7 bases at J, with 14 bases between the two ends. The germline V gene has CDR1 SGDLS and CDR2 YYNGEE. Written as DNA, the CDR3 is TGTGCCAGCAGCTCTGGTTCGTTAGGTGAAAAACTGTTTTTT. Its translation is CASSSGSLGEKLFF.

This chain uses TRBV11-3 with TRBJ2-3; D is possibly TRBD1 (6 bases). The germline CDR1 and CDR2 sequences are SGHNT and YENEEA. The CDR3 has 15 residues. V lost 5 bases, J lost 2 bases, and 14 bases lay in between. For the CDR3, the DNA is TGTGCCAGCAGCCCGCGAGGGGGACACACAGATACGCAGTATTTT. Its translation is CASSPRGGHTDTQYF.

This clone appeared a single time. The V call is TRBV6-1, the J call TRBJ1-4, with unresolved D. The CDR3 loop spans 15 amino acids. Germline CDR1 and CDR2: MNHNS and SASEGT. Trimming cost V 6 bases and J 0 bases, with 11 bases left between them. The CDR3 spells CASSQDPSTNEKLFF. In DNA, the CDR3 is TGTGCCAGCAGCCAGGACCCGTCAACTAATGAAAAACTGTTTTTT.

The genes are TRBV6-5 and TRBJ1-2; D gene uncertain. In germline, CDR1 is MNHEY, CDR2 SVGAGI. CDR3 length: 11 residues. Trimming removed 2 bases from V and 7 bases from J, with 5 bases in between. The CDR3 DNA is TGTGCCAGCAGTTACGTTGGTGGCTACACCTTC. It is translated as CASSYVGGYTF.

The chain carries TRBV6-5 and TRBJ1-3; D not certain. V lost 0 bases and J 0 bases, leaving 3 bases between the germline ends. The CDR3 spans 14 residues. Germline V lookup: CDR1 MNHEY, CDR2 SVGAGI. The CDR3 here is CASSYSASGNTIYF. CDR3 DNA sequence: TGTGCCAGCAGTTACTCGGCCTCTGGAAACACCATATATTTT.

This clone has just one count. V is TRBV18 and J is TRBJ1-3; D perhaps matches TRBD1 (5 bases). Germline CDR1 and CDR2: KGHSH and LQKENI. The CDR3 covers 13 residues. Deletions cut 5 bases from V and 1 base from J, with 6 bases between. CDR3 coding DNA: TGTGCCAGCTCAGGGGGATCTGGAAACACCATATATTTT. Translated, it gives CASSGGSGNTIYF.

This chain uses TRBV11-2 with TRBJ2-1; the match to TRBD2 covers 7 bases. Per the germline V gene, CDR1 is SGHAT and CDR2 is FQNNGV. The CDR3 has 15 amino acids. V lost 6 bases and J lost 7; bases outside the gene matches: 12. The CDR3 loop is CASRRTGQGGNEQFF. The CDR3 DNA reads TGTGCCAGCAGACGAACGGGGCAGGGAGGGAATGAGCAGTTCTTC.

The V and J genes are TRBV19 and TRBJ2-1; no clear D gene. Looked up from germline, CDR1 is LNHDA and CDR2 is SQIVND (reference sequence). With 6 bases removed from V and 9 bases from J, the gap between germline ends came to 18 bases. The CDR3 covers 14 residues. Written as DNA, the CDR3 is TGTGCCAGTAGGCAAATGTACGGTGACTCTGAGCAGTTCTTC. Translated: CASRQMYGDSEQFF.

The chain carries TRBV7-2 and TRBJ1-1; D not resolved. V was clipped by 1 base and J by 11 bases, with 14 bases between them. There are 13 residues in the CDR3. Looked up from germline, CDR1 is SGHTA and CDR2 is FQGNSA. The chain's CDR3 is CASSLVSRSGAFF. CDR3 nucleotides: TGTGCCAGCAGCTTAGTGTCAAGGAGCGGGGCTTTCTTT. Based on the CDR3 plus reference TRBV7-2 and TRBJ1-1, the full variable domain is GAGVSQSPSNKVTEKGKDVELRCDPISGHTALYWYRQSLGQGLEFLIYFQGNSAPDKSGLPSDRFSAERTGGSVSTLTIQRTQQEDSAVYLCASSLVSRSGAFFGQGTRLTVV.

The chain uses TRBV9 and TRBJ2-3; a possible D gene is TRBD2 (7 bases). The CDR3 has 16 residues. Germline CDR1 SGDLS, CDR2 YYNGEE. V was trimmed by 4 bases and J by 6 bases, leaving 21 bases between them. The CDR3 loop is CASSLGGGGAPDTQYF. The CDR3 nucleotides read TGTGCCAGCAGCCTTGGGGGCGGGGGTGCCCCGGATACGCAGTATTTT.

Here the CDR3 DNA reads TGTGCCAGCAGCTTGCGTAGTGGGGGCGCAAGTCGCACAGATACGCAGTATTTT. Protein sequence: CASSLRSGGASRTDTQYF. This chain uses TRBV7-2 with TRBJ2-3, with a possible D match to TRBD1 (6 bases). This CDR3 comprises 18 residues. In germline, CDR1 is SGHTA, CDR2 FQGNSA. V lost 3 bases, J lost 1 base, and 20 bases lay in between.

V is TRBV5-1 and J is TRBJ2-3, with TRBD2 identical over 7 bases. CDR3 length: 14 amino acids. In germline, CDR1 is SGHRS, CDR2 YFSETQ. The V segment lost 4 bases and the J segment 6 bases; nucleotides outside the gene matches: 8. The DNA of the CDR3 is TGCGCCAGCAGCGCGGTTGGGGGAGGGGATACGCAGTATTTT. It codes for CASSAVGGGDTQYF.

The CDR3 DNA is TGTGCCAGTAGTATTGGAGTCTGGGGCTACGAGCAGTACTTC. Amino acid sequence: CASSIGVWGYEQYF. V gene TRBV19 combines with J gene TRBJ2-5; D ambiguous. The end of the DNA is better explained by TRBJ2-7, so the J call may be wrong. Germline V gene data show CDR1 as LNHDA and CDR2 as SQIVND (reference sequence). This CDR3 has 14 amino acids.

The V and J genes are TRBV19 and TRBJ2-7; D perhaps matches TRBD2 (6 bases). The germline V and J ends were trimmed by 2 bases and 2 bases, with 13 bases remaining between them. The CDR3 is 15 amino acids. Germline lookup yields CDR1 LNHDA and CDR2 SQIVND (reference sequence). DNA of the CDR3: TGTGCCAGTAGTATAACCCCGGGGAGGACCTACGAGCAGTACTTC. Translation: CASSITPGRTYEQYF. The full variable domain, its missing parts supplied by reference TRBV19 and TRBJ2-7, is DGGITQSPKYLFRKEGQNVTLSCEQNLNHDAMYWYRQDPGQGLRLIYYSQIVNDFQKGDIAEGYSVSREKKESFPLTVTSAQKNPTAFYLCASSITPGRTYEQYFGPGTRLTVT.

The V gene is TRBV2, the J gene TRBJ2-3; 12 nucleotides match TRBD2. Per the germline V gene, CDR1 is SNHLY and CDR2 is FYNNEI. V dropped 5 bases and J dropped 6; count of bases not matched to a gene: 6. This CDR3 is built from 15 residues. This CDR3 reads CASSRTSGVRDTQYF. As DNA, the CDR3 is TGTGCCAGCAGTAGGACTAGCGGGGTGCGTGATACGCAGTATTTT.

In this sample, this clone turned up a few times. V and J are TRBV11-3 and TRBJ1-4, with TRBD1 matching over 8 bases. The ends lost 4 bases at V and 7 bases at J; junction bases unmatched: 11. The germline CDR1 and CDR2 sequences are SGHNT and YENEEA. This CDR3 comprises 16 residues. DNA of the CDR3: TGTGCCAGCAGCTCCCAGCAGGGGGCGACGATTGAAAAACTGTTTTTT. Translating gives CASSSQQGATIEKLFF.

This chain uses TRBV5-1 with TRBJ2-4, with D tentatively TRBD1 (6 bases). The CDR3 spans 14 residues. Trimming cost V 4 bases and J 7 bases, with 15 bases left between them. Per the germline V gene, CDR1 is SGHRS and CDR2 is YFSETQ. CDR3 in amino acids: CASSGYRDGNIQYF. The CDR3 DNA reads TGCGCCAGCAGCGGCTACAGGGACGGGAACATTCAGTACTTC.